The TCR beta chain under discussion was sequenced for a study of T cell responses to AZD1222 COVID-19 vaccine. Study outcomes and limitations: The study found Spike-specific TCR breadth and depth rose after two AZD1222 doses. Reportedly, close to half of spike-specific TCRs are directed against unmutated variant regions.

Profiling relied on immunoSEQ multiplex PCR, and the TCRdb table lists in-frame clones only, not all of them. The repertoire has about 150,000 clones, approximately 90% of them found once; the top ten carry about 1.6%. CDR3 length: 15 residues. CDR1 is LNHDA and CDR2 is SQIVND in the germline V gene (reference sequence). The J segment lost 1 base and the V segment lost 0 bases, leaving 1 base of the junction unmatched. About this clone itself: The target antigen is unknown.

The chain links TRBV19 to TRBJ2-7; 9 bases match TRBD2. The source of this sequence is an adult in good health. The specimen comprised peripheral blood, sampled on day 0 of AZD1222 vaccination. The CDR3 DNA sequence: TGTGCCAGTAGTATAGAAGCGGGGGGTTCCTACGAGCAGTACTTC. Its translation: CASSIEAGGSYEQYF. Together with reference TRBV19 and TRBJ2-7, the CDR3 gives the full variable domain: DGGITQSPKYLFRKEGQNVTLSCEQNLNHDAMYWYRQDPGQGLRLIYYSQIVNDFQKGDIAEGYSVSREKKESFPLTVTSAQKNPTAFYLCASSIEAGGSYEQYFGPGTRLTVT.